This T cell receptor beta chain was found in a study of PD-L1 blockade in urothelial cancer. Assay used: immunoSEQ multiplex PCR; TCRdb lists only in-frame clones, some missing. The sample comprises about 57,000 clones, 80% to 90% of which are singletons, and more than 5.5% rests with the top ten. Noted time point: pretreatment peripheral blood. The study enrolled patients with locally advanced or metastatic urothelial carcinoma. Between 1 and 8 samples per patient were obtained, pretreatment and on-treatment. This clone came up once. The CDR3 spans 16 residues. Germline V gene lookup returns CDR1 SGHDT and CDR2 YYEEEE. Between the trimmed V and J ends, which lost 3 bases and 3 bases, there was a span of 16 bases.

This material consisted of PBMCs, taken around atezolizumab (anti-PD-L1) treatment. The genes are TRBV5-6 and TRBJ1-5, with a weak D call TRBD1 (6 bases). The receptor was isolated from a man between 65 and 85 years old with urothelial cancer. The CDR3 spells CASSSWGQAYNQPQHF. The CDR3 nucleotides read TGTGCCAGCAGCTCGTGGGGGCAGGCCTACAATCAGCCCCAGCATTTT.